Each of the 21 T cell receptor beta chains below was sequenced from the same sample in a study of vaccination and CD4 T cells after COVID-19. No antigen has been assigned to these receptors. Specified treatment: roughly 10-day PBMC culture with coronavirus spike peptide pools or control peptides (ViraFEST assay). Oncomine TCR Beta short-read sequencing was applied to DNA from cultured CD4+ T cells. TCRdb analysed the PCR reads with MiXCR anew, one entry per CDR3 protein. This table has some 13,000 distinct CDR3 sequences, 40% appearing once. Material for sequencing was CD4+ T cells from blood, cultured in vitro. The receptors stem from a human donor who had recovered from COVID-19.

The chain uses TRBV10-1 and TRBJ2-7; D gene uncertain. Trimming left V 10 bases short and J 0 bases short, with 13 bases between. The V gene's germline CDR1 is WNHNN and CDR2 SYGVQD (reference sequence). CDR3 length: 13 amino acids. The CDR3, as DNA: TGCGCCATCCCGCGGCGACTCTCCTACGAGCAGTACTTC. The encoded protein is CAIPRRLSYEQYF.

This clonotype was observed a handful of times. The genes are TRBV7-9 and TRBJ1-2; D unclear. In germline, CDR1 is SEHNR, CDR2 FQNEAQ (reference sequence). V was shortened by 5 bases and J by 7 bases, with 14 bases between the two germline ends. This CDR3 has 13 residues. CDR3 residues: CASSLTVGSGYTF. CDR3 DNA: TGTGCCAGCAGCCTCACGGTAGGATCTGGCTACACCTTC.

This chain joins TRBV15 and TRBJ2-5; tentatively, D is TRBD2 (5 bases). Germline V gene data show CDR1 as LNHNV and CDR2 as YYDKDF (reference sequence). This CDR3 is built from 14 residues. V lost 1 base, J lost 7 bases, and 13 bases lay in between. The CDR3 coding sequence is TGTGCCACCAGCAGAGGTCACGATGAGGGGACCCAGTACTTC. As protein: CATSRGHDEGTQYF.

The chain joins TRBV2 to TRBJ2-1, with 14 bases fitting TRBD2. V was clipped by 2 bases and J by 6 bases; unmatched bases: 3. The CDR3 runs to 16 residues. CDR1 is SNHLY, CDR2 FYNNEI, per germline. The CDR3 region is CASSETGTSGSNEQFF. In DNA form, the CDR3 reads TGTGCCAGCAGTGAAACCGGGACTAGCGGGAGCAATGAGCAGTTCTTC.

This clonotype was observed a single time. The rearrangement uses TRBV10-2 and TRBJ2-1; 8 nucleotides match TRBD2. J was trimmed by 6 bases and V by 9 bases; bases with no gene match: 13. The CDR3 has 15 amino acids. The germline V gene has CDR1 WSHSY and CDR2 SAAADI. The CDR3 spells CARANTSGNPNEQFF. The CDR3 DNA sequence: TGCGCCAGGGCAAATACTAGCGGCAACCCCAATGAGCAGTTCTTC.

The J gene is TRBJ2-1, the V gene TRBV18; D is unresolved. Trimming stripped 3 bases from V and 7 bases from J, with 7 bases between. There are 12 residues in the CDR3. Germline V gene data show CDR1 as KGHSH and CDR2 as LQKENI. The CDR3 coding sequence is TGTGCCAGCTCACCCAGTCAAAATGAGCAGTTCTTC. It yields the protein CASSPSQNEQFF.

The chain recombines TRBV25-1 with TRBJ2-1; TRBD2 matches 11 bases. Trimming took 7 bases from V and 3 from J; bases not matched to a gene: 8. The CDR3 has 16 residues. The germline CDR1 and CDR2 sequences are MGHDK and SYGVNS. CDR3 loop: CASKSGLAGIYNEQFF. Written as DNA, the CDR3 is TGTGCCAGCAAATCAGGACTAGCGGGTATCTACAATGAGCAGTTCTTC.

This clonotype was observed once. The junction departs from germline at one end; a sequencing error may be responsible. This rearrangement joins TRBV6-1 to TRBJ2-3, with D perhaps TRBD1 (5 bases). CDR3 length equals 15 residues. Germline V gives CDR1 MNHNS, CDR2 SASEGT. CDR3 sequence reads: CASRESPGRTDTQYF. CDR3 sequence (DNA): TGTGCCAGCCGTGAATCCCCAGGGCGCACAGATACGCAGTATTTT.

This clonotype was counted a few times. J is TRBJ1-2 and V is TRBV20-1, with no clear D. This CDR3 is built from 14 residues. Germline V gene lookup returns CDR1 DFQATT and CDR2 SNEGSKA (reference sequence). V lost 0 bases to trimming and J lost 7 bases, with 15 bases between them. The CDR3 DNA reads as TGCAGTGCTAGAGATCCGCGAGGGCAAGCTGGCTACACCTTC. This sequence encodes CSARDPRGQAGYTF.

This sequence joins TRBV7-9 and TRBJ2-1; D tentatively fits TRBD1 or TRBD2 (5 bases each). CDR3 length: 16 residues. V lost 7 bases and J 0 bases, leaving 16 bases between the germline ends. Germline V lookup: CDR1 SEHNR, CDR2 FQNEAQ (reference sequence). As DNA, the CDR3 is TGTGCCAGCACCTCCCGTGGGGCGGGCTCCTACAATGAGCAGTTCTTC. It specifies CASTSRGAGSYNEQFF.

V and J are TRBV20-1 and TRBJ2-7; D is possibly TRBD2 (5 bases). Germline V gene sequence: CDR1 DFQATT, CDR2 SNEGSKA (reference sequence). V was trimmed by 4 bases and J by 0 bases, leaving 13 bases between them. CDR3 length equals 14 residues. The CDR3 protein is CSATPLVTSYEQYF. CDR3 DNA sequence: TGCAGTGCTACACCACTAGTTACCTCCTACGAGCAGTACTTC.

For this clonotype: The junction does not match germline at one end; this may be a read error. The V gene is TRBV2, the J gene TRBJ1-6; no reliable D call. This CDR3 contains 12 residues. Germline CDR1 and CDR2: SNHLY and FYNNEI. The CDR3 reads CAGSEEISPLHF. CDR3 DNA: TGTGCCGGCAGTGAAGAGATCTCACCCCTCCACTTT.

The rearrangement links TRBV6-2 or TRBV6-3 to TRBJ1-5; no reliable D call. The V end lost 0 bases, the J end lost 1 base, and 1 base lay between the germline ends. CDR1 and CDR2 from the germline V gene are MNHEY and SVGEGT. The CDR3 is 13 amino acids. The CDR3 DNA reads as TGTGCCAGCAGTTACTCAAGCAATCAGCCCCAGCATTTT. Translation: CASSYSSNQPQHF.

The chain couples TRBV19 to TRBJ1-5; D is possibly TRBD1 (5 bases). This CDR3 is built from 17 residues. Germline V gives CDR1 LNHDA, CDR2 SQIVND (reference sequence). V shed 2 bases and J shed 2 bases, with 16 bases lying between them. The CDR3 reads CASSITLAGTGNQPQHF. CDR3 bases: TGTGCCAGTAGTATAACCCTCGCAGGGACCGGCAATCAGCCCCAGCATTTT.

The V call is TRBV7-8, the J call TRBJ1-6, with D possibly TRBD1 on 6 matching bases. Germline CDR1 is SGHVS and CDR2 is FQNEAQ. Between the trimmed V and J ends, which lost 6 bases and 7 bases, there was a span of 13 bases. This CDR3 is 14 amino acids long. The CDR3, as DNA: TGTGCCAGCAGAGGGGCACAGGGAAATTCACCCCTCCACTTT. Encoded protein: CASRGAQGNSPLHF.

This clonotype was detected a few times. The chain uses TRBV20-1 and TRBJ2-5; the match to TRBD1 covers 7 bases. The V segment lost 6 bases and the J segment 1 base; nucleotides outside the gene matches: 2. Germline CDR1 is DFQATT and CDR2 is SNEGSKA (reference sequence). The CDR3 runs 12 residues. This CDR3 is CSARTGQETQYF. CDR3 DNA: TGCAGTGCCAGGACAGGCCAAGAGACCCAGTACTTC.

This clonotype was counted a few times. This chain connects TRBV27 to TRBJ1-2; 9 bases are a match to TRBD1. Germline values: CDR1 MNHEY, CDR2 SMNVEV (reference sequence). V was clipped by 8 bases and J by 7 bases; unmatched bases: 20. The CDR3 is made up of 17 amino acids. CDR3 nucleotides: TGTGCCAGCCAGGACAGGGGACGAGGTGAGGTGCAGTCTGGCTACACCTTC. Translating it yields CASQDRGRGEVQSGYTF.

This clonotype rates as medium-sized. This rearrangement joins TRBV7-2 to TRBJ2-2, with TRBD2 as a possible D gene (6 bases). Germline V gene data show CDR1 as SGHTA and CDR2 as FQGNSA. CDR3 size: 17 residues. V was shortened by 6 bases and J by 0 bases, with 17 bases between the two germline ends. This chain's CDR3 is CASRHGRRGANTGELFF. CDR3 coding DNA: TGTGCCAGCAGGCACGGTAGGCGGGGCGCGAACACCGGGGAGCTGTTTTTT. Combining the CDR3 with reference TRBV7-2 and TRBJ2-2 gives the whole variable domain GAGVSQSPSNKVTEKGKDVELRCDPISGHTALYWYRQSLGQGLEFLIYFQGNSAPDKSGLPSDRFSAERTGGSVSTLTIQRTQQEDSAVYLCASRHGRRGANTGELFFGEGSRLTVL.

This chain links TRBV28 with TRBJ2-7; D tentatively reads TRBD1 or TRBD2 (5 bases each). Trimming took 2 bases from V and 4 from J, leaving 18 bases between them. The length of the CDR3 is 16 residues. From germline, CDR1 is MDHEN and CDR2 SYDVKM. The CDR3 region is CASSLHMGTQGYEQYF. In DNA, the CDR3 is TGTGCCAGCAGTTTACATATGGGGACCCAAGGGTACGAGCAGTACTTC.

J is TRBJ1-4 and V is TRBV6-2 or TRBV6-3, with D unclear. V shed 6 bases and J shed 3 bases, with 5 bases lying between them. CDR3 length: 12 residues. Germline assignment: CDR1 MNHEY and CDR2 SVGEGT. The DNA for the CDR3 is TGTGCCAGCAGCCCTGCTAATGAAAAACTGTTTTTT. This gives the protein CASSPANEKLFF.

The CDR3 reads CASRRTGDNSPLHF. CDR3 nucleotides: TGTGCCAGCAGACGGACAGGGGATAATTCACCCCTCCACTTT. The J gene is TRBJ1-6, the V gene TRBV12-3 or TRBV12-4; TRBD1 matches 9 bases. Trimming took 6 bases from V and 5 from J; bases not matched to a gene: 2. CDR3 size: 14 residues.